This passage covers 20 T cell receptor beta chains from one sample sequenced in a study of blood T cell repertoires in COVID-19. TCRdb's table, derived via immunoSEQ multiplex PCR, lists solely in-frame clones and lacks some. The sample consists of some 250,000 clones, about 91% of them appearing once. Sequenced sample: PBMCs or T cells enriched from blood (not recorded which). Receptors originate from a human donor in a cohort exposed to, infected with or recovered from COVID-19 (not recorded which). The donor label of this sample is uncertain.

The rearrangement links TRBV4-2 to TRBJ2-2, with D possibly being TRBD1 (6 bases). The V end lost 0 bases, the J end lost 7 bases, and 15 bases lay between the germline ends. The V gene's germline CDR1 is LGHNA and CDR2 YNFKEQ. The CDR3 has 16 amino acids. The CDR3 DNA is TGTGCCAGCAGCCAAGATAGGCAGGGGCGGGTCGGGGAGCTGTTTTTT. Translation: CASSQDRQGRVGELFF.

V usage is TRBV28 and J usage is TRBJ1-1, with D perhaps matching TRBD1 (5 bases). Trimming removed 7 bases from V and 8 bases from J, with 14 bases in between. The length of the CDR3 is 12 residues. The germline V gene has CDR1 MDHEN and CDR2 SYDVKM. The CDR3 bases are TGTGCCAGCAACCCCCCCCAGGGAGAAGCTTTCTTT. This gives the protein CASNPPQGEAFF.

The chain combines TRBV30 with TRBJ2-2; D unresolved. The CDR3 contains 14 residues. The V gene's germline CDR1 is GTSNPN and CDR2 SVGIG (reference sequence). Trimming took off 8 bases at V and 0 bases at J, with 13 bases between the two ends. The CDR3 protein is CAGRWSANTGELFF. Here the CDR3 DNA reads TGTGCCGGCCGCTGGTCCGCGAACACCGGGGAGCTGTTTTTT.

The chain combines TRBV9 with TRBJ2-1; 8 positions agree with TRBD2. The junction had 7 bases not matched to a gene; V was cut back by 0 bases and J by 8 bases. The CDR3 has 15 amino acids. Germline V gene lookup returns CDR1 SGDLS and CDR2 YYNGEE. CDR3 sequence reads: CASSVAGLVKHEQFF. CDR3 DNA: TGTGCCAGCAGCGTAGCGGGACTAGTAAAGCATGAGCAGTTCTTC.

The chain employs TRBV9 and TRBJ1-1, with D tentatively TRBD1 (6 bases). From germline, CDR1 is SGDLS and CDR2 YYNGEE. CDR3 length: 14 residues. With 4 bases removed from V and 6 bases from J, the gap between germline ends came to 16 bases. The DNA of the CDR3 is TGTGCCAGCAGCCCCCAGGGGCGGACGGCTGAAGCTTTCTTT. Translated, it gives CASSPQGRTAEAFF.

The chain couples TRBV9 to TRBJ1-2; 8 positions match TRBD1. The CDR3 has 15 amino acids. Germline loops: CDR1 SGDLS, CDR2 YYNGEE. The V and J ends lost 4 bases and 2 bases, in that order; junction bases with no gene match: 7. Here the CDR3 DNA reads TGTGCCAGCAGCCCCCGGACAGGGCCGAACTATGGCTACACCTTC. As protein: CASSPRTGPNYGYTF.

The rearrangement joins TRBV19 to TRBJ1-2; D gene unclear. The CDR3 length is 11 residues. Trimming took off 3 bases at V and 8 bases at J, with 7 bases between the two ends. Germline-derived CDR1 and CDR2 are LNHDA and SQIVND (reference sequence). DNA of the CDR3: TGTGCCAGTAGTATCGGGGTCGGCTACACCTTC. This encodes CASSIGVGYTF.

The chain has TRBV30 and TRBJ2-5; 7 bases fit TRBD2. CDR3 length: 14 amino acids. Germline V lookup: CDR1 GTSNPN, CDR2 SVGIG (reference sequence). J gave up 2 bases and V 5 bases, and 8 bases lay outside the gene matches. Written as DNA, the CDR3 is TGTGCCTGGTCCCGCGGGACTACACAAGAGACCCAGTACTTC. Translating gives CAWSRGTTQETQYF.

The chain is built from TRBV28 and TRBJ2-2; 8 nucleotides match TRBD1. Germline lookup yields CDR1 MDHEN and CDR2 SYDVKM. The CDR3 totals 14 residues. The trim removed 7 bases at V and 6 bases at J, leaving 7 bases unmatched. In DNA, the CDR3 is TGTGCCAGCAACACCAGGGGGCGCGCCGGGGAGCTGTTTTTT. Translated, it gives CASNTRGRAGELFF.

The chain recombines TRBV19 with TRBJ2-2; 7 nucleotides agree with TRBD2. This CDR3 spans 15 amino acids. Germline CDR1 reads LNHDA; CDR2 reads SQIVND (reference sequence). The V gene end was trimmed by 5 bases and the J gene end by 6 bases; junction bases not matched to a gene: 9. The CDR3: CASSPGLLPPGELFF. In DNA form, the CDR3 reads TGTGCCAGTAGTCCGGGACTATTACCCCCCGGGGAGCTGTTTTTT. The variable domain in full, with the rest retrieved from reference TRBV19 and TRBJ2-2, is DGGITQSPKYLFRKEGQNVTLSCEQNLNHDAMYWYRQDPGQGLRLIYYSQIVNDFQKGDIAEGYSVSREKKESFPLTVTSAQKNPTAFYLCASSPGLLPPGELFFGEGSRLTVL.

V usage is TRBV19 and J usage is TRBJ2-1; TRBD1 aligns across 7 bases. The V and J ends lost 3 bases and 0 bases, in that order; junction bases with no gene match: 8. This CDR3 comprises 17 residues. Germline CDR1 is LNHDA and CDR2 is SQIVND (reference sequence). This CDR3 reads CASSISPAGGSYNEQFF. For the CDR3, the DNA is TGTGCCAGTAGTATTAGTCCGGCAGGGGGCTCCTACAATGAGCAGTTCTTC.

This clone has only a few counts. The V and J genes are TRBV30 and TRBJ2-3; 8 nucleotides match TRBD2. There are 17 residues in the CDR3. Germline-derived CDR1 and CDR2 are GTSNPN and SVGIG (reference sequence). Trimming took 3 bases from V and 1 from J; bases not matched to a gene: 12. Written as DNA, the CDR3 is TGTGCCTGGAGGAACCCGCTGCGGGGGGCTGGCACAGATACGCAGTATTTT. Its translation is CAWRNPLRGAGTDTQYF.

The chain couples TRBV13 to TRBJ2-3; D unclear. Trimming removed 0 bases at V and 6 bases at J, with 16 bases between. The CDR3 covers 16 residues. Per the germline V gene, CDR1 is PRHDT and CDR2 is FYEKMQ (reference sequence). CDR3: CASSLGRRGGLDTQYF. The CDR3 DNA sequence: TGTGCCAGCAGCTTAGGGAGAAGAGGCGGTCTTGATACGCAGTATTTT.

V and J are TRBV5-1 and TRBJ1-2; unclear D gene. Germline V CDR1 and CDR2: SGHRS, YFSETQ. Trimming left V 0 bases short and J 7 bases short, with 19 bases between. The CDR3 runs 16 residues. The CDR3 DNA reads as TGCGCCAGCAGCTTGGACCAAAGCCGCGTCAAACGTGGCTACACCTTC. Encoded protein: CASSLDQSRVKRGYTF.

The chain uses TRBV3-1 (or the pseudogene TRBV3-2) and TRBJ1-2, with 9 bases aligning to TRBD1. The germline CDR1 and CDR2 sequences are LGHDT and YNNKEL (reference sequence). CDR3 length: 15 residues. Trimming at V came to 3 bases and at J to 7 bases, leaving 9 bases not matched to a gene. CDR3 protein: CASSQRNRGLVGYTF. In DNA form, the CDR3 reads TGTGCCAGCAGCCAGAGGAACAGGGGGCTTGTTGGCTACACCTTC.

This clone showed up just once. The chain combines TRBV7-2 with TRBJ2-3; a weak D match, TRBD2 (5 bases). V was shortened by 3 bases and J by 2 bases, with 12 bases between the two germline ends. The CDR3 is 15 residues long. Germline CDR1 is SGHTA and CDR2 is FQGNSA. The CDR3 region has the DNA TGTGCCAGCAGCTTGGCACGGGGTCCCACAGATACGCAGTATTTT. Translated, it gives CASSLARGPTDTQYF.

The gene calls are TRBV15 and TRBJ1-6; 8 positions match TRBD1. CDR1 and CDR2 (germline): LNHNV, YYDKDF (reference sequence). The V segment lost 0 bases and the J segment 9 bases; nucleotides outside the gene matches: 4. This CDR3 is built from 15 residues. The CDR3 loop reads CATSRDGQGGSPLHF. The DNA of the CDR3 is TGTGCCACCAGCAGAGATGGACAGGGCGGTTCACCCCTCCACTTT. Combining the CDR3 with reference TRBV15 and TRBJ1-6 gives the whole variable domain DAMVIQNPRYQVTQFGKPVTLSCSQTLNHNVMYWYQQKSSQAPKLLFHYYDKDFNNEADTPDNFQSRRPNTSFCFLDIRSPGLGDTAMYLCATSRDGQGGSPLHFGNGTRLTVT.

This clone has a single count. The CDR3 protein is CASSQDSQARGSPLHF. The CDR3 bases are TGCGCCAGCAGCCAAGATTCCCAGGCCAGAGGGTCACCCCTCCACTTT. This chain links TRBV4-3 with TRBJ1-6, with unresolved D. Trimming pared 0 bases from V and 10 bases from J, leaving 16 bases between. CDR1 and CDR2 from the germline V gene are LGHNA and YSLEER. The CDR3 sequence is 16 residues long.

The chain couples TRBV5-4 to TRBJ2-3, with D unclear. V lost 0 bases, J lost 0 bases, and 8 bases lay in between. This CDR3 region has 15 residues. Germline-derived CDR1 and CDR2 are SGHNT and YYREEE (reference sequence). The CDR3 DNA reads as TGTGCCAGCAGCTTGGCCGTACTGAGCACAGATACGCAGTATTTT. This gives the protein CASSLAVLSTDTQYF.

A word on this clone: In the same sample, other DNA sequences code for this CDR3. V gene TRBV6-5 combines with J gene TRBJ1-4, with TRBD1 matching 7 bases. The germline gives CDR1 MNHEY, CDR2 SVGAGI. CDR3 length: 15 residues. The V gene end was trimmed by 5 bases and the J gene end by 2 bases; junction bases not matched to a gene: 5. The CDR3: CASSPTGATNEKLFF. Here the CDR3 DNA reads TGTGCCAGCAGTCCAACAGGGGCGACTAATGAAAAACTGTTTTTT.